This T cell receptor (beta chain) originates from a study of graft-versus-host responses after intestinal transplantation. Study observations and caveats: Among recipient marrow samples, GvH clones were found; some appeared first in ileum or blood. Early post-transplant HvG declines tracked with peak circulating GvH clone levels.

Sequencing was performed with immunoSEQ multiplex PCR; in TCRdb, only in-frame clones are kept and a portion is missing. The sample has 25,000 to 30,000 clones; around 90% are singletons. This CDR3 region has 17 residues. Unmatched junction bases numbered 9, after V lost 2 bases and J lost 2 bases. Per the germline V gene, CDR1 is SGHVS and CDR2 is FNYEAQ. As concerns this clone: What it recognizes is unknown.

The sequence was obtained from a human patient who received an intestinal transplant, so some T cells may come from the graft donor. The genes are TRBV7-6 and TRBJ2-1; the match to TRBD1 covers 7 bases. Sequencing was performed on PBMCs, taken around 480 days after intestinal transplantation. CDR3 sequence (DNA): TGTGCCAGCAGCTTAAAGATAACAGGGGTGGCCTACAATGAGCAGTTCTTC. Its protein product is CASSLKITGVAYNEQFF.